These T cell receptor beta chains were read from a single sample in a study of blood T cell repertoires in COVID-19. The data were produced by immunoSEQ multiplex PCR, yet TCRdb's version contains in-frame clones alone and is incomplete. Of just over 300,000 clones listed, 89% are singletons. Material for sequencing was peripheral blood. These TCRs come from a woman in her 30s with COVID-19, enrolled during active disease. Both conserved end residues are part of each CDR3. A D gene is named only where the DNA matches it firmly. The size of a clone is reported for some rows only, either as once, few or many, or as a class for expanded clones.

v_call	clone_size	j_call	d_call	cdr3_nt	cdr3_aa
TRBV19	-	TRBJ2-7	TRBD1	TGTGCCAGTAGTCCTCGACAGGGTAAGATCTACGAGCAGTACTTC	CASSPRQGKIYEQYF
TRBV19	-	TRBJ2-7	-	TGTGCCAGTAGCAAAGGCCCACGGGGGAGGAACGAGCAGTACTTC	CASSKGPRGRNEQYF
TRBV7-9	few	TRBJ1-6	-	TGTGCCAGCAGTCTGAAGGTCCAGGGGAATTCACCCCTCCACTTT	CASSLKVQGNSPLHF
TRBV5-1	-	TRBJ2-1	TRBD1	TGCGCCAGCAGCTCGAATACGGGACAGCCCAACGTTAAGCAGTTCTTC	CASSSNTGQPNVKQFF
TRBV6-5	-	TRBJ1-4	-	TGTGCCAGCAGGGGACATCTATCAGATAATGAAAAACTGTTTTTT	CASRGHLSDNEKLFF
TRBV6-5	-	TRBJ2-7	-	TGTGCCAGCGAGGCAAACTCCTACGAGCAGTACTTC	CASEANSYEQYF
TRBV12-3/TRBV12-4	-	TRBJ1-5	TRBD1	TGTGCCAGCAGTTGGACAGGGAATCAGCCCCAGCATTTT	CASSWTGNQPQHF
TRBV27	-	TRBJ2-3	TRBD2	TGTGCCAGCGCGGGCGGGAGGACAGATACGCAGTATTTT	CASAGGRTDTQYF
TRBV5-4	-	TRBJ1-2	TRBD1	TGTGCCAGCAGCGACGGGACAGCATTTTCCCTTGGCTACACCTTC	CASSDGTAFSLGYTF
TRBV18	-	TRBJ1-6	TRBD1	TGTGCCAGCTCACCTGGAAGGGACAGTTCATGGCGAGTCAATTCACCCCTCCACTTT	CASSPGRDSSWRVNSPLHF
TRBV4-2	-	TRBJ2-3	TRBD2	TGTGCCAGCAGCCCGGCCTCCATGACTAGCCTCGTCACAGATACGCAGTATTTT	CASSPASMTSLVTDTQYF
TRBV3-1/TRBV3-2	-	TRBJ2-7	-	TGTGCCAGCAGCCAAGAAGCCCCACAGGGAATAAACGAGCAGTACTTC	CASSQEAPQGINEQYF
TRBV19	-	TRBJ1-5	TRBD1	TGTGCCAGTAGTATGGGACAGGGGACCAATCAGCCCCAGCATTTT	CASSMGQGTNQPQHF
TRBV4-2	-	TRBJ1-5	-	TGTGCCAGCAGCCAAGTTTTCGGGGTCAATCAGCCCCAGCATTTT	CASSQVFGVNQPQHF
TRBV6-6	few	TRBJ2-7	TRBD1	TGTGCCAGCAGTCGACAGGGTGTAGACGAGCAGTACTTC	CASSRQGVDEQYF
TRBV15	-	TRBJ2-5	TRBD2	TGTGCCACCAGCAGAGAAACTAGCGGGGGTGAGACCCAGTACTTC	CATSRETSGGETQYF
TRBV5-1	-	TRBJ2-2	-	TGCGCCAGCAGCTTGGCGGCAGGGGCCAACACCGGGGAGCTGTTTTTT	CASSLAAGANTGELFF
TRBV5-1	-	TRBJ1-4	-	TGCGCCAGCAGCCCGACAGGTGCAACTAATGAAAAACTGTTTTTT	CASSPTGATNEKLFF
TRBV3-1/TRBV3-2	-	TRBJ1-4	TRBD1	TGTGCCAGCAGCCCCGACAGGGTTGGAGAAAAACTGTTTTTT	CASSPDRVGEKLFF
TRBV4-3	-	TRBJ1-4	-	TGCGCCAGCAGCCAAGGGAGTAGTTCTACTAATGAAAAACTGTTTTTT	CASSQGSSSTNEKLFF
TRBV10-3	-	TRBJ1-5	-	TGTGCCATCAGTGGGGGGCTGAACAATCAGCCCCAGCATTTT	CAISGGLNNQPQHF
TRBV6-4	many	TRBJ2-6	-	TGTGCCAGCAGTGACTCGTCAGGGGCTGGGGCCAACGTCCTGACTTTC	CASSDSSGAGANVLTF
TRBV15	-	TRBJ1-6	-	TGTGCCACCAGCAGAGGATCGGGGTTGGATTCACCCCTCCACTTT	CATSRGSGLDSPLHF
TRBV19	-	TRBJ1-5	-	TGTGCCAGTAGTGACAGGTACAATCAGCCCCAGCATTTT	CASSDRYNQPQHF
TRBV19	once	TRBJ1-1	TRBD1	TGTGCCAGTAGCCGAGACAGGGCCCGAAACACTGAAGCTTTCTTT	CASSRDRARNTEAFF
TRBV4-1	-	TRBJ2-2	-	TGCGCCAGCAGCCCCCAGCGAAACACCGGGGAGCTGTTTTTT	CASSPQRNTGELFF
TRBV11-1	-	TRBJ2-2	TRBD2	TGTGCCAGCGAAGCGGGGGGCAACACCGGGGAGCTGTTTTTT	CASEAGGNTGELFF
TRBV13	-	TRBJ1-3	-	TGTGCCAGCAGACCCCGGGGAGCTGGAAACACCATATATTTT	CASRPRGAGNTIYF
TRBV5-1	-	TRBJ1-1	TRBD1	TGCGCCAGCAGCTTGGGGGTCGACAGGGCCGGCACTGAAGCTTTCTTT	CASSLGVDRAGTEAFF
TRBV19	-	TRBJ2-6	TRBD2	TGTGCCAGTAGTCTTCGGGGGGTGTCTGGGGCCAACGTCCTGACTTTC	CASSLRGVSGANVLTF
TRBV19	once	TRBJ1-4	TRBD1	TGTGCCAGTAGTATCGGGACAGGGAAGGAAAAACTGTTTTTT	CASSIGTGKEKLFF
TRBV28	-	TRBJ1-1	-	TGTGCCAGCAGAGGGGACACTGAAGCTTTCTTT	CASRGDTEAFF
TRBV29-1	-	TRBJ2-1	-	TGCAGCTGCCGGGTCGATGAGCAGTTCTTC	CSCRVDEQFF
TRBV5-6	-	TRBJ2-7	-	TGTGCCAGCAAACGACTAGATTCCGAGCAGTACTTC	CASKRLDSEQYF
TRBV5-1	-	TRBJ2-1	-	TGCGCCAGCAGCCGGGACTTTGAGCAGTTCTTC	CASSRDFEQFF
TRBV5-1	-	TRBJ2-3	TRBD2	TGCGCCAGCACCCTTAGCGGGGTTAACACAGATACGCAGTATTTT	CASTLSGVNTDTQYF
TRBV7-8	few	TRBJ2-2	-	TGTGCCAGCAGCCTGACAGTGTCATACACCGGGGAGCTGTTTTTT	CASSLTVSYTGELFF
TRBV5-1	once	TRBJ1-1	-	TGCGCCAGCAGACTCCCCGGGTATGGGAACACTGAAGCTTTCTTT	CASRLPGYGNTEAFF
TRBV6-5	-	TRBJ1-1	-	TGTGCCAGCAGCCCCCCTACGGGTTTGAACACTGAAGCTTTCTTT	CASSPPTGLNTEAFF
TRBV5-8	-	TRBJ1-1	TRBD1	TGTGCCAGCAGCTTGGCCAGGGACAGAGGAACTGAAGCTTTCTTT	CASSLARDRGTEAFF
TRBV30	few	TRBJ2-7	TRBD1	TGTGCCGGGCGTCGGACAGGCCTTAGCTCCTACGAGCAGTACTTC	CAGRRTGLSSYEQYF
TRBV20-1	-	TRBJ1-2	-	TGCAGTGCTAGAGCCGGTGGCTACACCTTC	CSARAGGYTF
TRBV23-1	-	TRBJ2-5	TRBD1	TGCGCCAGCAGTCAATCCCGGACAGGGAAAGAGACCCAGTACTTC	CASSQSRTGKETQYF